The clone carrying this TCR beta chain was seen more than once but under ten times. Its antigen remains unknown. Points from the study as a whole: Tumor Tregs overlapped most with tumor, then blood, naive CD4+ cells.

After constant-region reverse-primer amplification, full-length variable regions underwent semi-nested PCR with Nested Universal Primer A. TCRdb re-called the 5' RACE reads with MiXCR, one entry per CDR3 protein. In the table there are roughly 60,000 distinct CDR3 sequences, 26% of which are singletons. The sorted Tregs were CD4+CD25+CD127-/low cells. This CDR3 spans 17 amino acids. V shed 2 bases and J 3 bases; nucleotides not matched to a gene: 10. The germline V gene has CDR1 SGHTA and CDR2 FQGTGA. Sequenced material: tumor-infiltrating Tregs sorted from the breast tumor. This chain uses TRBV7-3 with TRBJ2-1; 7 nucleotides match TRBD1. The sequence derives from a female donor with breast cancer. CDR3 bases: TGTGCCAGCAGCTTATTCTCCTTCCAGGGGGTCTACAATGAGCAGTTCTTC. This sequence encodes CASSLFSFQGVYNEQFF.